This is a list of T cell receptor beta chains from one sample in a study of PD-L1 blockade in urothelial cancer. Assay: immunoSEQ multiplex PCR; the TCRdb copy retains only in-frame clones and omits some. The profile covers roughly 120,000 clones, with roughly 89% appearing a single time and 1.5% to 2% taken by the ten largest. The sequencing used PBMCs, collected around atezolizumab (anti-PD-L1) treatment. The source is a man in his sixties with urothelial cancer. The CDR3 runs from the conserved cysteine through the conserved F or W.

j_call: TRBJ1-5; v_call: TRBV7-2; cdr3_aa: CASSQLGSPGNQPQHF
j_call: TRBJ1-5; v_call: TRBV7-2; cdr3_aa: CASSWGPYSNQPQHF
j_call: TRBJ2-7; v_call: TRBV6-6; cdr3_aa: CASSYSSGLSTYEQYF
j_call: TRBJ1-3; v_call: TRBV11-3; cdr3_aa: CASSLQGAGNTIYF
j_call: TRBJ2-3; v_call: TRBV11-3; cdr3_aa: CASSSHGQGGTDTQYF
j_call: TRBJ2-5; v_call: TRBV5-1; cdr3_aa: CASSFAVRSGTIPETQYF
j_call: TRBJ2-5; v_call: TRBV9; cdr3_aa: CASSVNQGAQETQYF
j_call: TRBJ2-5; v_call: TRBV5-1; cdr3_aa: CASSSRTEGKTQYF
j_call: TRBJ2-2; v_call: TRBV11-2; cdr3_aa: CASSFRTVANTGELFF
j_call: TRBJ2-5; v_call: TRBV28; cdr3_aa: CASSRGGAGETQYF
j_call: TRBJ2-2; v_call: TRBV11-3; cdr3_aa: CASSRASAGELFF
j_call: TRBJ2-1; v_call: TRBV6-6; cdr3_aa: CASSYSGTGSSNEQFF
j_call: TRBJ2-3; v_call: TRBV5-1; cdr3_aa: CASSSGGTDTQYF
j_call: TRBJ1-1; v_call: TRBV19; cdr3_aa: CASSMLTGANTEAFF
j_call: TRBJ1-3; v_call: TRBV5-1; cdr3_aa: CASSSTGVTSGNTIYF
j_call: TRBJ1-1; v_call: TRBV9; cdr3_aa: CASSPEGQSNTEAFF
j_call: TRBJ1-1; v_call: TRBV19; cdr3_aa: CAGGDTEAFF
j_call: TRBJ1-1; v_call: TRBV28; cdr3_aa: CASSPLTGGYTEAFF
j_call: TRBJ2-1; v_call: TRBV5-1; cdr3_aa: CASSFEGVSYNEQFF
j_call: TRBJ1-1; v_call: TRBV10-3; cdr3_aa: CAIRTTGAATEAFF
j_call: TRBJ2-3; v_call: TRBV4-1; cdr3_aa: CASSRDRWSTDTQYF
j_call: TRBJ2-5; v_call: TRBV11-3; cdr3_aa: CARAPGQGAKTQYF
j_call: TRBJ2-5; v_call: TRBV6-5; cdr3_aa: CASSYSRTGPKETQYF
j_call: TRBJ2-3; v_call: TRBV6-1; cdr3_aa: CASSEQASGVTDTQYF
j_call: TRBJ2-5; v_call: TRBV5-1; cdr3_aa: CASSLGQGGKETQYF
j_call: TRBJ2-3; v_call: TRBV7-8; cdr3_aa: CASSLLAGTLSTDTQYF
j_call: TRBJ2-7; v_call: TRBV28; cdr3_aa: CASSDARYEQYF
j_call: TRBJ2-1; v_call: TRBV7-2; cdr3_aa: CASSPGWGGEQFF
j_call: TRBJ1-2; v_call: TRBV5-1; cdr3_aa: CASSLWAGDYYGYTF
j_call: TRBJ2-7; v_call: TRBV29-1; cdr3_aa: CSVARDRGSYEQYF
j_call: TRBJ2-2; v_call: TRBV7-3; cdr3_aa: CASSLDRRATGELFF
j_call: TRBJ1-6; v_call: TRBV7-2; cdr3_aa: CASSSRNSPLHF
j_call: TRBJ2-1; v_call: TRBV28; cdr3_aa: CASIMRWGARDSGRVDEQFF
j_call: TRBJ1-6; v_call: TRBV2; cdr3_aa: CASRIEQGQGNSPLHF
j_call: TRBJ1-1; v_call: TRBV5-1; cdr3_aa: CASSSGTGVMNTEAFF
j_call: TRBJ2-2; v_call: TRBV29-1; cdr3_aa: CSVQGRSSGELFF
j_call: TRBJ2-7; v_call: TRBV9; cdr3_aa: CASTPGGGEQYF
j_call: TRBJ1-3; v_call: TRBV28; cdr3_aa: CASSPSLLGGAQGNTIYF
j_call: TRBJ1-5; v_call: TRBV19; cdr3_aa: CASSIDGWQPQHF
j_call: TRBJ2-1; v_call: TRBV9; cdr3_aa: CASSEGLAGGSRSSYNEQFF
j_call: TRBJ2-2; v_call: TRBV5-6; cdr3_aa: CASGTMNTGELFF
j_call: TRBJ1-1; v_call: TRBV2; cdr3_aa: CASMGQMNTEAFF
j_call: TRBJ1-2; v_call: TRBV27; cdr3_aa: CASSRGGVGYTF
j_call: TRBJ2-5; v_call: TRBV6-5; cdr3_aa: CASTSVAGTQYF
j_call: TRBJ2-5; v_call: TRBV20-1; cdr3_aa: CSGDWQETQYF
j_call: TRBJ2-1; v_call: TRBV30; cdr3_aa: CAWKAGGNEQFF
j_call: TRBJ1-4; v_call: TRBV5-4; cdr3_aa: CASSVTGGRGEKLFF
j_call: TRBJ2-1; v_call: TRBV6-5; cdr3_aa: CASSYGTGSYNEQFF
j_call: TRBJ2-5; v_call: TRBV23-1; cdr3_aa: CASSQCRVHHLQETQYF
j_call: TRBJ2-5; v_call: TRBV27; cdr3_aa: CASSLGIAGVETQYF
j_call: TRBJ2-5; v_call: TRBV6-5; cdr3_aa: CASRSPGGTQYF
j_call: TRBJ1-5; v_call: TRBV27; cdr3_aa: CASSPHMGTRWGNQPQHF
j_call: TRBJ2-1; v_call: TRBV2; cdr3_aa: CASSILDYNEQFF